This T cell receptor beta chain is from a study of cytomegalovirus exposure and HLA in healthy donors. The PCR contained 60 Vbeta and 13 Jbeta primers. The data were produced by immunoSEQ multiplex PCR, yet TCRdb's version contains in-frame clones alone and is incomplete. The sample includes roughly 230,000 clones, about nine tenths of them seen just once. The CDR3 is 15 amino acids. Germline V lookup: CDR1 ENHRY, CDR2 SYGVKD. V trimming: 4 bases; J trimming: 2 bases; junction bases outside the gene matches: 5. The source of this sequence is a girl aged 2-15 years in good health and CMV-seronegative. The chain couples TRBV10-3 to TRBJ1-5; the match to TRBD1 covers 7 bases. The sample consisted of PBMCs. In nucleotides, the CDR3 is TGTGCCATCAGTGGAGGGGGCGCAGGCAATCAGCCCCAGCATTTT. Amino acid sequence: CAISGGGAGNQPQHF.